The rows below give T cell receptor beta chains drawn from one sample of a study of cytotoxic CD8 clonotypes in ibrutinib-treated CLL. Libraries were prepared by immunoSEQ multiplex PCR; TCRdb keeps only in-frame clonotypes and omits some of them. Of some 200,000 clones listed, around 75% were seen once; the top ten hold more than 4.5%. The sequencing used PBMCs, collected after 12 months of ibrutinib treatment. These receptors all stem from a human donor with chronic lymphocytic leukemia. Each CDR3 is given with its conserved first and last residue. A D gene is named only where the DNA matches it firmly. Size is stated for part of the rows, as once, few or many counts, or as a class when the clone is expanded.

>TRBV9|TRBD2|-|TRBJ2-1
CASSPSGSYNEQFF
TGTGCCAGCAGCCCTAGCGGGAGCTACAATGAGCAGTTCTTC
>TRBV27|-|-|TRBJ1-6
CASSLLGTGPLHF
TGTGCCAGCAGTTTATTGGGAACAGGACCCCTCCACTTT
>TRBV6-6|TRBD2|once|TRBJ2-7
CASGGGREEQYF
TGTGCCAGCGGGGGGGGTCGGGAAGAGCAGTACTTC
>TRBV6-5|-|-|TRBJ1-6
CASSPEAGSNSPLHF
TGTGCCAGCAGTCCCGAGGCAGGGTCTAATTCACCCCTCCACTTT
>TRBV27|TRBD2|-|TRBJ2-7
CASSLGTTTYEQYF
TGTGCCAGCAGCTTGGGGACTACCACCTACGAGCAGTACTTC
>TRBV9|-|-|TRBJ2-3
CASSVAPVKDTQYF
TGTGCCAGCAGCGTAGCTCCAGTAAAGGATACGCAGTATTTT
>TRBV28|TRBD2|few|TRBJ2-1
CASSRPLLAGNEQFF
TGTGCCAGCAGCCGACCCCTCCTAGCGGGTAATGAGCAGTTCTTC
>TRBV6-6|-|-|TRBJ1-5
CASRYQGGLQPQHF
TGTGCCAGCAGGTATCAGGGTGGCCTTCAGCCCCAGCATTTT
>TRBV6-5|TRBD1|few|TRBJ1-5
CASSYDRGKQPQHF
TGTGCCAGCAGTTACGACAGGGGGAAACAGCCCCAGCATTTT
>TRBV30|TRBD1|-|TRBJ1-5
CAWSLGGGKQPQHF
TGTGCCTGGAGCCTGGGAGGGGGCAAGCAGCCCCAGCATTTT
>TRBV6-1|-|-|TRBJ2-6
CASSVGFGGLGANVLTF
TGTGCCAGCAGTGTGGGGTTCGGGGGGCTTGGGGCCAACGTCCTGACTTTC
>TRBV29-1|TRBD1|few|TRBJ1-5
CSIRDSLNQPQHF
TGCAGCATCCGGGACAGCTTAAATCAGCCCCAGCATTTT
>TRBV11-2|-|-|TRBJ2-5
CASSPQGGLQETQYF
TGTGCCAGCAGCCCACAGGGGGGACTACAAGAGACCCAGTACTTC
>TRBV29-1|-|-|TRBJ1-1
CSVGEFGTEAFF
TGCAGCGTTGGAGAATTTGGAACTGAAGCTTTCTTT
>TRBV7-2|TRBD2|-|TRBJ2-5
CASSPGTSGRGETQYF
TGTGCCAGCAGCCCCGGGACTAGCGGGAGGGGAGAGACCCAGTACTTC
>TRBV11-1|-|-|TRBJ2-6
CASSHAPSGANVLTF
TGTGCCAGCAGCCACGCCCCCTCTGGGGCCAACGTCCTGACTTTC
>TRBV6-5|TRBD1|few|TRBJ2-7
CASSFSTGWGEQYF
TGTGCCAGCAGTTTCTCGACAGGGTGGGGCGAGCAGTACTTC
>TRBV4-2|-|-|TRBJ1-1
CASSQDAHVSTNTEAFF
TGTGCCAGCAGCCAAGATGCCCATGTCAGTACGAACACTGAAGCTTTCTTT
>TRBV27|TRBD1|-|TRBJ2-7
CASTPRGKTGLPYEQYF
TGTGCCAGCACCCCACGAGGGAAGACAGGGCTTCCCTACGAGCAGTACTTC
>TRBV13|-|-|TRBJ1-2
CASSLGRSYGYTF
TGTGCCAGCAGCCTAGGACGGAGCTATGGCTACACCTTC
>TRBV9|-|-|TRBJ2-2
CASSVGGPISGELFF
TGTGCCAGCAGCGTAGGGGGGCCGATCTCTGGGGAGCTGTTTTTT
>TRBV5-1|-|-|TRBJ2-1
CASSLVAGAGEQFF
TGCGCCAGCAGCTTGGTGGCCGGCGCGGGTGAGCAGTTCTTC
>TRBV7-2|TRBD2|-|TRBJ2-1
CASSSRGGYEQFF
TGTGCCAGCAGCTCCCGCGGGGGATATGAGCAGTTCTTC
>TRBV4-1|-|few|TRBJ2-3
CASSQGPFGTDTQYF
TGCGCCAGCAGCCAAGGTCCCTTTGGGACAGATACGCAGTATTTT
>TRBV29-1|-|-|TRBJ1-1
CSVNNLPGAFF
TGCAGCGTCAACAACCTTCCCGGAGCTTTCTTT
>TRBV18|TRBD1|-|TRBJ1-1
CASSPPAGGTEAFF
TGTGCCAGCTCACCACCGGCAGGGGGCACTGAAGCTTTCTTT
>TRBV30|-|-|TRBJ1-2
CAWSLNLGQYGYTF
TGTGCCTGGAGTCTAAACCTAGGACAGTATGGCTACACCTTC
>TRBV19|-|-|TRBJ2-1
CASRIYSSYNEQFF
TGTGCCAGTAGGATATACAGCTCCTACAATGAGCAGTTCTTC
>TRBV5-6|TRBD1|once|TRBJ2-5
CASSSLDRVETQYF
TGTGCCAGCAGCTCCCTGGACAGGGTGGAGACCCAGTACTTC
>TRBV4-3|-|-|TRBJ2-1
CASSQVPHNSYNEQFF
TGCGCCAGCAGCCAAGTGCCCCATAATTCCTACAATGAGCAGTTCTTC
>TRBV5-1|-|few|TRBJ1-1
CASSATQGLTEAFF
TGCGCCAGCAGCGCGACACAGGGTCTCACTGAAGCTTTCTTT
>TRBV5-6|-|-|TRBJ2-7
CASHIRGGLNEQYF
TGTGCCAGCCACATCCGAGGGGGGTTGAACGAGCAGTACTTC
>TRBV11-2|-|once|TRBJ2-1
CASSPLTVEGNEQFF
TGTGCCAGCAGCCCACTAACGGTCGAGGGGAATGAGCAGTTCTTC
>TRBV7-2|-|few|TRBJ1-2
CASSLGGERANYGYTF
TGTGCCAGCAGCTTAGGGGGAGAGAGGGCTAACTATGGCTACACCTTC
>TRBV5-1|-|-|TRBJ1-2
CASSLDGYNYGYTF
TGCGCCAGCAGCTTGGACGGCTATAACTATGGCTACACCTTC
>TRBV19|-|-|TRBJ2-5
CASSIVGGKETQYF
TGTGCCAGTAGTATAGTAGGCGGGAAAGAGACCCAGTACTTC
>TRBV7-8|TRBD1|-|TRBJ2-2
CASRSDRAYTGELFF
TGTGCCAGCAGGAGTGACAGGGCGTACACCGGGGAGCTGTTTTTT
>TRBV4-2|-|-|TRBJ1-1
CASSQVITRHTEAFF
TGTGCCAGCAGCCAAGTTATCACCAGGCACACTGAAGCTTTCTTT
>TRBV30|-|-|TRBJ1-3
CAWSVRGHLTTTGNTIYF
TGTGCCTGGAGTGTACGGGGTCATCTGACGACAACCGGAAACACCATATATTTT
>TRBV18|TRBD2|-|TRBJ2-7
CASSPQGLVYEQYF
TGTGCCAGCTCACCCCAGGGACTAGTCTACGAGCAGTACTTC
>TRBV7-7|-|-|TRBJ2-3
CASSLGDLTDTQYF
TGTGCTAGCAGCTTAGGCGACCTCACAGATACGCAGTATTTT
>TRBV27|TRBD2|-|TRBJ2-3
CASGPLAGGVDTQYF
TGTGCCAGTGGCCCACTAGCGGGAGGGGTAGATACGCAGTATTTT
>TRBV19|-|-|TRBJ1-5
CASSITAGGRQPQHF
TGTGCCAGTAGTATAACTGCGGGGGGCCGTCAGCCCCAGCATTTT
>TRBV9|-|-|TRBJ1-5
CASSVGSAWQPQHF
TGTGCCAGCAGCGTTGGGAGTGCTTGGCAGCCCCAGCATTTT
>TRBV27|-|few|TRBJ1-2
CASRHLTPYEGRRYEGYTF
TGTGCCAGCCGACATCTGACCCCCTACGAGGGGCGAAGGTATGAGGGCTACACCTTC
>TRBV30|-|-|TRBJ2-2
CAWSGLLTGELFF
TGTGCCTGGAGTGGACTTCTCACCGGGGAGCTGTTTTTT
>TRBV4-2|-|-|TRBJ2-7
CASSHNVYEQYF
TGTGCCAGCAGCCACAACGTTTACGAGCAGTACTTC
>TRBV7-3|-|-|TRBJ2-3
CASSLGLARTDTQYF
TGTGCCAGCAGCTTAGGTCTAGCACGCACAGATACGCAGTATTTT
>TRBV5-1|TRBD2|-|TRBJ2-1
CASSRLAGLAGRGEQFF
TGCGCCAGCAGCCGACTCGCAGGACTAGCGGGGAGGGGTGAGCAGTTCTTC
>TRBV11-2|-|many|TRBJ1-1
CASSLGVMNTEAFF
TGTGCCAGCAGCTTGGGGGTGATGAACACTGAAGCTTTCTTT
>TRBV5-1|-|once|TRBJ2-7
CASSFSGAAHEQYF
TGCGCCAGCAGCTTTTCGGGAGCCGCCCACGAGCAGTACTTC
>TRBV4-2|TRBD1|-|TRBJ2-3
CASSRPGQGLTDTQYF
TGTGCCAGCAGCCGACCGGGACAGGGCCTAACAGATACGCAGTATTTT
>TRBV29-1|-|-|TRBJ1-5
CSAGTGKGQPQHF
TGCAGCGCCGGTACAGGGAAGGGTCAGCCCCAGCATTTT
>TRBV5-6|TRBD1|-|TRBJ2-7
CASSVMRDRGYEQYF
TGTGCCAGCAGCGTTATGCGGGACAGGGGTTACGAGCAGTACTTC
>TRBV5-4|-|few|TRBJ1-2
CASSPDLNYGYTF
TGTGCCAGCAGTCCGGACCTTAACTATGGCTACACCTTC
>TRBV6-5|TRBD1|-|TRBJ1-5
CASSRDRGDNQPQHF
TGTGCCAGCAGTAGAGACAGGGGAGATAATCAGCCCCAGCATTTT
>TRBV6-1|TRBD1|-|TRBJ1-4
CASRATGAGEKLFF
TGTGCCAGCAGGGCGACAGGGGCCGGGGAAAAACTGTTTTTT
>TRBV5-4|TRBD2|-|TRBJ2-3
CASSPYGTSGPGETQYF
TGTGCCAGCAGCCCGTACGGGACTAGCGGGCCCGGGGAGACGCAGTATTTT
>TRBV7-2|-|-|TRBJ2-3
CASSLQSGTDTQYF
TGTGCCAGCAGCTTACAGAGCGGAACAGATACGCAGTATTTT